These 7 T cell receptor beta chains were all obtained from the same sample, sequenced in a study of T cells expressing NK-cell markers. TCRdb reprocessed the 5' RACE reads and stores each CDR3 protein as one record, lacking DNA. This listing includes 150,000 to 170,000 distinct CDR3 sequences. The material sequenced was blood T cells: a sorted CD56 or NKG2C T cell subset, CD4+ or CD8+ T cells, or bulk PBMC T cells (not recorded which). These TCRs come from a woman between 50 and 59 years old in good health.

V and J are TRBV7-8 and TRBJ2-1; TCRdb returns TRBD2, unconfirmable since there is no DNA. Germline V CDR1 and CDR2: SGHVS, FQNEAQ. This CDR3 has 17 residues. The CDR3 loop reads CASSLYVTSGRFDEQFF.

The chain has TRBV7-9 and TRBJ2-1; there is no DNA to check the TCRdb D call of TRBD1. Germline lookup yields CDR1 SEHNR and CDR2 FQNEAQ (reference sequence). CDR3 length: 16 amino acids. The CDR3 loop reads CASSSDRGNIANEQFF.

CDR3 loop: CASSSQTGAHDTQYF. The chain carries TRBV7-9 and TRBJ2-3; the TRBD1 assignment by TCRdb is unverifiable without DNA. The CDR3 loop spans 15 amino acids. Germline loops: CDR1 SEHNR, CDR2 FQNEAQ (reference sequence).

The V and J genes are TRBV3-1 and TRBJ2-7; as DNA is missing, the TRBD2 call by TCRdb cannot be tested. This CDR3 is 15 amino acids long. Germline V gives CDR1 LGHDT, CDR2 YNNKEL (reference sequence). The CDR3 loop reads CASSQGISGPYEQYF.

The rearrangement joins TRBV12-3 or TRBV12-4 to TRBJ2-7; TCRdb proposes TRBD2, but this gene call is untestable without DNA. The CDR3 spans 14 residues. The CDR3 spells CASTQAGYSYEQYF.

The chain recombines TRBV7-9 with TRBJ1-6; without DNA, the TCRdb call of TRBD1 cannot be checked. The CDR3 is made up of 16 amino acids. Germline assignment: CDR1 SEHNR and CDR2 FQNEAQ (reference sequence). The CDR3 sequence is CASSPLQGSYNSPLHF.

The J gene is TRBJ2-2, the V gene TRBV15. Germline CDR1 LNHNV, CDR2 YYDKDF (reference sequence). The CDR3 spans 14 residues. CDR3 amino acids: CATSRETDPGELFF.